This TCR beta chain comes out of a study of identical twins. General observations from the study: Insertion counts were lower in abundant cord blood beta clonotypes, a trend that memory repertoires did not show.

TCRdb re-called the 5' RACE reads with MiXCR, one entry per CDR3 protein. The sample yields 350,000 to 500,000 distinct CDR3 sequences, 15% to 20% seen once. Turning to this clonotype: What it binds is unknown.

The germline gives CDR1 MNHEY, CDR2 SVGEGT. This CDR3 spans 14 amino acids. V was clipped by 1 base and J by 6 bases; unmatched bases: 3. This chain joins TRBV6-2 or TRBV6-3 and TRBJ2-1, with TRBD2 identical over 7 bases. The sequencing input was naive T cells sorted from blood. The clonotype was recovered from a man between 45 and 60 years old in good health. The CDR3 loop is CASSYLGLPNEQFF. CDR3 in DNA: TGTGCCAGCAGTTACTTGGGACTACCCAATGAGCAGTTCTTC.